Below, one TCR beta chain is given with its context. These data come from a study of PD-L1 blockade in urothelial cancer. The overall study: Bladder-origin urothelial cancer in males covered about nine tenths of the roughly 30 patients. Per blood sample, T cells had a median of approximately 150,000.

Germline CDR1 reads MNHEY; CDR2 reads SMNVEV (reference sequence). The V end lost 7 bases, the J end lost 3 bases, and 13 bases lay between the germline ends. This CDR3 has 14 amino acids. Each PCR had synthetic TCR analog templates added to it as a spike-in. Clones were read by immunoSEQ multiplex PCR, and TCRdb kept only the in-frame ones, dropping some. The profile covers tens of thousands of clones, with 85% to 90% appearing a single time and approximately 4% taken by the ten largest. The sequence came from a man aged 50 or older with urothelial cancer. The genes are TRBV27 and TRBJ2-1; TRBD1 might be the D (6 bases). The specimen was PBMCs, collected around atezolizumab (anti-PD-L1) treatment. CDR3 protein: CASMSGQFYNEQFF. The CDR3 DNA sequence: TGTGCCAGCATGAGCGGACAGTTCTACAATGAGCAGTTCTTC.